Below, one T cell receptor beta chain is given with its context. Source study methods: Reference gene primers were amplified, and this amplification served to estimate nucleated cell counts. Clones were read by immunoSEQ multiplex PCR, and TCRdb kept only the in-frame ones, dropping some. That table furnishes V, J and clone size, whereas the DNA furnished D and trimming. This table holds nearly 80,000 clones, about four fifths found once. The data are from a study of blood T cell repertoires in COVID-19. Across the whole study: The United States, Italy and Spain supplied acute and convalescent COVID-19 samples. In each case, the material was cDNA or gDNA derived from T cells, B-cell-depleted T cells, or PBMCs.

V was clipped by 3 bases and J by 6 bases; unmatched bases: 8. The CDR3 is made up of 13 amino acids. Germline lookup yields CDR1 DFQATT and CDR2 SNEGSKA (reference sequence). This rearrangement joins TRBV20-1 to TRBJ2-7, with 7 bases identical to TRBD2. The sequenced sample was peripheral blood. The clonotype was recovered from a woman between 65 and 79 years old with acute or convalescent COVID-19. CDR3 DNA sequence: TGCAGTGCTAGTCAGCCAGCGGGACGCGAGCAGTACTTC. Protein sequence: CSASQPAGREQYF.